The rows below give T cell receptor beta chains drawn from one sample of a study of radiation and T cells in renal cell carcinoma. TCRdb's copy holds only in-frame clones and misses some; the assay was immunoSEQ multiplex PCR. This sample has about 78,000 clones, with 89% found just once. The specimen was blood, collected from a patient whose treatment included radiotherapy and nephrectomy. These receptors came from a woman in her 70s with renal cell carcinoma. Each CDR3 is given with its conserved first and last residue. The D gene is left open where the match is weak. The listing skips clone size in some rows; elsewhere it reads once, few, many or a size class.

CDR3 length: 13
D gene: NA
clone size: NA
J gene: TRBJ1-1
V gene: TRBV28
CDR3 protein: CASTLGGWGEAFF
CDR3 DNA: TGTGCCAGCACCCTGGGAGGGTGGGGTGAAGCTTTCTTT

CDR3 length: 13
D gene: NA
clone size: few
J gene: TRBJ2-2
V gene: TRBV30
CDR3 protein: CAWNPLNTGELFF
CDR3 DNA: TGTGCCTGGAACCCCTTAAACACCGGGGAGCTGTTTTTT

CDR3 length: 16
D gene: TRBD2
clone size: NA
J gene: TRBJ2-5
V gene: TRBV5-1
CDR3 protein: CASSLGGLAGVETQYF
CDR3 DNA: TGCGCCAGCAGCTTGGGCGGACTAGCGGGGGTGGAGACCCAGTACTTC

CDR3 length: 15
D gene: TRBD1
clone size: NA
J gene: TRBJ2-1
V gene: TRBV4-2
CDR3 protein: CASSPMGQSYNEQFF
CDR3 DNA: TGTGCCAGCAGCCCAATGGGACAGTCCTACAATGAGCAGTTCTTC

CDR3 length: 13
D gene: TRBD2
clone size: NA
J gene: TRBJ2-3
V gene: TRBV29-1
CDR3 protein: CSVSSGGADTQYF
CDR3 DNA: TGCAGCGTTTCAAGCGGGGGGGCAGATACGCAGTATTTT

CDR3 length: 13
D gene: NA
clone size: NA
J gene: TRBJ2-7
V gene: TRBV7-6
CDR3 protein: CASSLAHLRDPYF
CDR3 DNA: TGTGCCAGCAGCTTAGCGCATTTAAGGGACCCGTACTTC

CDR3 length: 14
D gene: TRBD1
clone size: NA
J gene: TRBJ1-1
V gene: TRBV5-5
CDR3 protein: CASTRQGQNTEAFF
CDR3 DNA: TGTGCCAGCACCCGACAGGGGCAGAACACTGAAGCTTTCTTT

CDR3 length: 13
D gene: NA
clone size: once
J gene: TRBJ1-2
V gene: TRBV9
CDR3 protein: CASSVPVGGPYTF
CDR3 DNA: TGTGCCAGCAGCGTCCCGGTGGGGGGACCCTACACCTTC

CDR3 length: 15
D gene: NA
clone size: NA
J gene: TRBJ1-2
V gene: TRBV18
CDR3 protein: CASSPPGETNYGYTF
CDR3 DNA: TGTGCCAGCTCACCACCGGGGGAAACTAACTATGGCTACACCTTC

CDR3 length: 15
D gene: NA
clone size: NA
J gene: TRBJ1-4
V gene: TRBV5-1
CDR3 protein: CASSVGTFGDEKLFF
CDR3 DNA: TGCGCCAGCAGCGTTGGGACCTTCGGAGATGAAAAACTGTTTTTT

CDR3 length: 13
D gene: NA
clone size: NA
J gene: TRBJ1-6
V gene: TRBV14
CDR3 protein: CASSPGQFPPLHF
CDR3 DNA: TGTGCCAGCAGCCCGGGCCAATTTCCACCCCTCCACTTT

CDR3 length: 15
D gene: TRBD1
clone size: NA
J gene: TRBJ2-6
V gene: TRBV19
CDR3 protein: CASMPGGGGANVLTF
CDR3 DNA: TGTGCCAGTATGCCAGGGGGCGGTGGGGCCAACGTCCTGACTTTC

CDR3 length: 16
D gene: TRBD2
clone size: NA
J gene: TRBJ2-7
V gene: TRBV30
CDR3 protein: CAWSVRTSGLSYEQYF
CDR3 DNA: TGTGCCTGGAGTGTAAGGACTAGCGGTCTTTCCTACGAGCAGTACTTC

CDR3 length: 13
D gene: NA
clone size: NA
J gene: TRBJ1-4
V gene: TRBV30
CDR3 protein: CAWSALPNEKLFF
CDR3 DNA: TGTGCCTGGAGTGCATTACCGAATGAAAAACTGTTTTTT

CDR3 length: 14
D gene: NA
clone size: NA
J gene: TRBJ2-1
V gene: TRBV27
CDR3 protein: CASRSNRVSNEQFF
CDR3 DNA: TGTGCCAGCAGGAGCAACAGGGTAAGCAATGAGCAGTTCTTC

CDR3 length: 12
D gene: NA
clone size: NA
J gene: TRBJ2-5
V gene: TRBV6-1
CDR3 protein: CASSSPSETQYF
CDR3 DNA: TGTGCCAGCAGTTCCCCGTCGGAGACCCAGTACTTC

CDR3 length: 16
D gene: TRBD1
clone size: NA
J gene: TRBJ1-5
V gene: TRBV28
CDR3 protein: CASSSRTGLSNQPQHF
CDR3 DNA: TGTGCCAGCAGTTCACGGACAGGGCTTAGCAATCAGCCCCAGCATTTT

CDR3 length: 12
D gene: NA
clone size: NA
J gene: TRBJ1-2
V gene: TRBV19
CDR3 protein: CASSEYRVGYTF
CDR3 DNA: TGTGCCAGTTCGGAATACAGGGTCGGCTACACCTTC

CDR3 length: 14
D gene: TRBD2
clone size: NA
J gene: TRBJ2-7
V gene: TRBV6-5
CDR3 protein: CASRLAGGRYEQYF
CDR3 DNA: TGTGCCAGCAGACTAGCGGGGGGGCGGTACGAGCAGTACTTC

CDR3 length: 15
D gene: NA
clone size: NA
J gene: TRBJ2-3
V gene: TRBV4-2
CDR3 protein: CASSQDGQTSGTQYF
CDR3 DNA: TGTGCCAGCAGCCAAGATGGGCAGACTTCGGGTACGCAGTATTTT

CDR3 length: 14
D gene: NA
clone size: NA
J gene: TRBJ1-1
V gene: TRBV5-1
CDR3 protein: CASNTDSTNTEAFF
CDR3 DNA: TGCGCCAGCAATACTGACAGTACTAACACTGAAGCTTTCTTT

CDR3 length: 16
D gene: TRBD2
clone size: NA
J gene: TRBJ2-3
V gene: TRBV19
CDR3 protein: CASSIPRGGVVDTQYF
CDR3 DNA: TGTGCCAGTAGTATCCCCCGCGGGGGGGTCGTCGATACGCAGTATTTT

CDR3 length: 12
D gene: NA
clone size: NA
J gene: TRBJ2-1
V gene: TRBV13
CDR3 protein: CASSPTQGLWIF
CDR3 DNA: TGTGCCAGCAGCCCCACGCAGGGTCTTTGGATCTTC

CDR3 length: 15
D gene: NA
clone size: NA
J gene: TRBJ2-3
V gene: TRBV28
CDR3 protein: CASSLWGGFTDTQYF
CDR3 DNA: TGTGCCAGCAGTTTATGGGGGGGATTCACAGATACGCAGTATTTT

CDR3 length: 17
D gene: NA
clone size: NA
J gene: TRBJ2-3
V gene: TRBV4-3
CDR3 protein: CASSQDPPMGGTDTQYF
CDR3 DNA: TGCGCCAGCAGCCAAGATCCCCCGATGGGTGGCACAGATACGCAGTATTTT